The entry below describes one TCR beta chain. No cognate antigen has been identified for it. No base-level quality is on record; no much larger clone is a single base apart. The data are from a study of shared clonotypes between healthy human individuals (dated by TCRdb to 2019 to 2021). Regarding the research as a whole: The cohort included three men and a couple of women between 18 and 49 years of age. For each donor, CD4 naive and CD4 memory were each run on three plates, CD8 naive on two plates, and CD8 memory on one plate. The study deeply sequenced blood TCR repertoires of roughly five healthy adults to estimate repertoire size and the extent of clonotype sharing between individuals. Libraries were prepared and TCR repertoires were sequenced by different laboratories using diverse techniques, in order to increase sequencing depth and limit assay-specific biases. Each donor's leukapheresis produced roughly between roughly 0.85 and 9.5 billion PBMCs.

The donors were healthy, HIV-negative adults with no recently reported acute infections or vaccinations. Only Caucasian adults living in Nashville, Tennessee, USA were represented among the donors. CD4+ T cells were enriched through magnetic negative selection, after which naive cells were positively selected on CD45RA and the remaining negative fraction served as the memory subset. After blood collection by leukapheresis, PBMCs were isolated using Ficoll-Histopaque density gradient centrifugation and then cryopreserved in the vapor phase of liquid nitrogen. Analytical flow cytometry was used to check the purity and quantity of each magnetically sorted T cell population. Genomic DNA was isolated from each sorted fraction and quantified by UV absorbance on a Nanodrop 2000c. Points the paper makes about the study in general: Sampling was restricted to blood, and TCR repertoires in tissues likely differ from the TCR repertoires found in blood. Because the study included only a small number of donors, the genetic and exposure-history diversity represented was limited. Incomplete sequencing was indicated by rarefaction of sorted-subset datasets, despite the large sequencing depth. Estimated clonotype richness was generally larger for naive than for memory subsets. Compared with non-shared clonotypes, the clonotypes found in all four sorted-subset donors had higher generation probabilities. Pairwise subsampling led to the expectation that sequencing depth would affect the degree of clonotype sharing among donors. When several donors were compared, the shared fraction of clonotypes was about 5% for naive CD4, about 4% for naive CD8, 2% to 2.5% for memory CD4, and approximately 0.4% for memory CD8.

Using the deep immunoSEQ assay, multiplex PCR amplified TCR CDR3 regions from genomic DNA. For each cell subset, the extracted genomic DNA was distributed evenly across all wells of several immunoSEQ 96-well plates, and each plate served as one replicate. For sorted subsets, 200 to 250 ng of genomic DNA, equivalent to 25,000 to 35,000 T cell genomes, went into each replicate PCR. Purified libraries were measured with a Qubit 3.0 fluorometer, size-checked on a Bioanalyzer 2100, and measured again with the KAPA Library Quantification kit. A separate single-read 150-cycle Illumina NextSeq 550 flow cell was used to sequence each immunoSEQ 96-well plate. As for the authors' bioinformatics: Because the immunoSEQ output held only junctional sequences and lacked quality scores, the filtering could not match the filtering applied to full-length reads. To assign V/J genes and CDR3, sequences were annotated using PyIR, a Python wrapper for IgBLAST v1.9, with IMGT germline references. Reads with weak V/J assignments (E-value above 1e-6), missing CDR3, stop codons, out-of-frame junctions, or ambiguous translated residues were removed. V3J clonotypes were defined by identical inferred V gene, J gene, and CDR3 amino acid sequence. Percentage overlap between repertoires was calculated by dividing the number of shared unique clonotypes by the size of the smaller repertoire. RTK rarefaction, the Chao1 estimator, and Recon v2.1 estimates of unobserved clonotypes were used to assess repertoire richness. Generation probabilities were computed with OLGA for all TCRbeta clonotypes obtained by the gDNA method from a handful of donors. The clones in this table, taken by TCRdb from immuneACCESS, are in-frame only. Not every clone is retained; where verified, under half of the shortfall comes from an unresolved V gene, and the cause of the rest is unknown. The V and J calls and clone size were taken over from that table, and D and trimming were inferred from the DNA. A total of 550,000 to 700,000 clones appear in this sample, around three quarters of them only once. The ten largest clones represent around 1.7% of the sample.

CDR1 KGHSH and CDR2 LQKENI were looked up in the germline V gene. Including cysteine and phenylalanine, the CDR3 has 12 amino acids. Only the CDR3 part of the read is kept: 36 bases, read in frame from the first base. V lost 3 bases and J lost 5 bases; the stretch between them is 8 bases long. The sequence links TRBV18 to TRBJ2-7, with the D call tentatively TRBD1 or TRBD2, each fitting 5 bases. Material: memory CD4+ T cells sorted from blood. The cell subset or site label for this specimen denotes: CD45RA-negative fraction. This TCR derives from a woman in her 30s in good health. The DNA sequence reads TGTGCCAGCTCACCCCAGGGAGACGAGCAGTACTTC. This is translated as CASSPQGDEQYF.